This T cell receptor (beta chain) was obtained from a study of control samples from healthy donors and cancer patients. Here immunoSEQ multiplex PCR was the method, and the copy in TCRdb shows in-frame clones only, minus some. Among 130,000 or so clones listed, roughly 94% were seen once. Germline assignment: CDR1 GTSNPN and CDR2 SVGIG (reference sequence). Trimming pared 1 base from V and 4 bases from J, leaving 12 bases between. The CDR3 loop spans 14 amino acids. The V call is TRBV30, the J call TRBJ2-3; no clear D. The receptor's source is a man between 35 and 55 years old in good health. The source material was blood. The chain's CDR3 is CAWSADNRADTQYF. The CDR3 region has the DNA TGTGCCTGGAGTGCTGACAATAGGGCAGATACGCAGTATTTT.